Below are 15 T cell receptor beta chains sequenced from a single sample in a study of blood T cell repertoires in COVID-19. Here immunoSEQ multiplex PCR was the method, and the copy in TCRdb shows in-frame clones only, minus some. The table shows approximately 150,000 clones, with about 90% occurring only once. The sample was PBMCs or T cells enriched from blood (not recorded which). Every receptor here comes from a human donor with acute COVID-19. The donor label of this sample is uncertain.

This clone has a single count. The chain joins TRBV9 to TRBJ2-1, with 9 bases matching TRBD2. Germline V lookup: CDR1 SGDLS, CDR2 YYNGEE. The CDR3 is made up of 15 amino acids. V was clipped by 1 base and J by 9 bases; unmatched bases: 8. The DNA of the CDR3 is TGTGCCAGCAGCGTAAGCGGGGGGCGAGTTGGTGAGCAGTTCTTC. This sequence encodes CASSVSGGRVGEQFF.

V usage is TRBV5-1 and J usage is TRBJ2-3; a possible D gene is TRBD1 (5 bases). V was cut by 0 bases and J by 4 bases, with 15 bases left in between. The germline V gene has CDR1 SGHRS and CDR2 YFSETQ. The CDR3 spans 16 residues. The CDR3 reads CASSLVPGSVADTQYF. The CDR3 bases are TGCGCCAGCAGCTTGGTTCCAGGGTCGGTTGCAGATACGCAGTATTTT.

The chain is built from TRBV9 and TRBJ2-2; D might be TRBD2 (7 bases). Trimming shortened V by 7 bases and J by 1 base, and 14 bases separated the two germline ends. From germline, CDR1 is SGDLS and CDR2 YYNGEE. The CDR3 consists of 15 residues. CDR3 sequence reads: CASSRGGVNTGELFF. CDR3 nucleotide sequence: TGTGCCAGCTCTAGAGGGGGGGTGAACACCGGGGAGCTGTTTTTT.

The chain links TRBV9 to TRBJ1-5; D is uncertain. Deletions cut 0 bases from V and 2 bases from J, with 6 bases between. The CDR3 has 14 residues. Germline V gene sequence: CDR1 SGDLS, CDR2 YYNGEE. DNA for the CDR3: TGTGCCAGCAGCGTAGGGGAGGGCAATCAGCCCCAGCATTTT. Protein product: CASSVGEGNQPQHF.

The rearrangement links TRBV29-1 to TRBJ2-7, with 8 nucleotides matching TRBD1. Losses at the gene ends were 6 bases for V and 1 base for J; bases not matched to a gene: 5. Looked up from germline, CDR1 is SQVTM and CDR2 is ANQGSEA. The CDR3 is 13 amino acids. CDR3 protein: CSVRGQASYEQYF. In DNA form, the CDR3 reads TGCAGCGTGAGGGGACAGGCGTCCTACGAGCAGTACTTC.

This chain joins TRBV27 and TRBJ1-2; a possible D gene is TRBD1 (6 bases). This CDR3 comprises 15 residues. The V end lost 9 bases, the J end lost 5 bases, and 22 bases lay between the germline ends. The germline V gene has CDR1 MNHEY and CDR2 SMNVEV (reference sequence). The CDR3 DNA is TGTGCCAGAAACCCTATGGCGGGGGGCAAGTATGGCTACACCTTC. Translating it yields CARNPMAGGKYGYTF.

V is TRBV19 and J is TRBJ1-3; D might be TRBD1 (5 bases). Germline assignment: CDR1 LNHDA and CDR2 SQIVND (reference sequence). The CDR3 covers 15 residues. With 7 bases removed from V and 0 bases from J, the gap between germline ends came to 13 bases. The CDR3 DNA reads as TGTGCCAGTACCGAACAGGCCAGCTCTGGAAACACCATATATTTT. Translation gives CASTEQASSGNTIYF.

This clone occurred once. The V gene is TRBV19, the J gene TRBJ1-1; 10 nucleotides line up with TRBD1. Germline V lookup: CDR1 LNHDA, CDR2 SQIVND (reference sequence). The CDR3 is 13 amino acids. The J segment lost 5 bases and the V segment lost 8 bases, leaving 5 bases of the junction unmatched. CDR3 sequence reads: CASSTGGRTEAFF. In DNA, the CDR3 is TGTGCCAGTTCGACAGGGGGCCGGACTGAAGCTTTCTTT.

The chain carries TRBV4-2 and TRBJ2-5; 8 nucleotides align to TRBD2. V gave up 0 bases and J gave up 4 bases; unmatched junction bases: 10. CDR3 length: 17 residues. The germline V gene encodes CDR1 LGHNA and CDR2 YNFKEQ. In DNA form, the CDR3 reads TGTGCCAGCAGCCAAGACTTTCCGGGACTAGAAGCAGAGACCCAGTACTTC. It translates to CASSQDFPGLEAETQYF.

The V and J genes are TRBV11-3 and TRBJ2-1; 7 bases agree with TRBD2. The length of the CDR3 is 14 residues. J gave up 6 bases and V 1 base, and 3 bases lay outside the gene matches. CDR1 is SGHNT, CDR2 YENEEA, per germline. CDR3 protein: CASSLGGGPNEQFF. CDR3 nucleotides: TGTGCCAGCAGCTTAGGGGGGGGACCCAATGAGCAGTTCTTC.

The V and J genes are TRBV4-1 and TRBJ2-5; tentative D call: TRBD1 (6 bases). This CDR3 region has 16 residues. Between the trimmed V and J ends, which lost 2 bases and 4 bases, there was a span of 17 bases. Germline V lookup: CDR1 MGHRA, CDR2 YSYEKL. In nucleotides, the CDR3 is TGCGCCAGCAGCCAATCGCCTGGGGGCTCGGCAGAGACCCAGTACTTC. Translated: CASSQSPGGSAETQYF.

This clone was picked up one time. The same CDR3 also results from other DNA sequences found in this sample. V gene TRBV5-1 combines with J gene TRBJ1-1, with a weak D call TRBD1 (6 bases). The CDR3 spans 16 residues. CDR1 SGHRS and CDR2 YFSETQ come from the germline V gene. With 0 bases removed from V and 0 bases from J, the gap between germline ends came to 12 bases. DNA for the CDR3: TGCGCCAGCAGCTTGGTTGGGGGCCGGATGAACACTGAAGCTTTCTTT. Amino acids: CASSLVGGRMNTEAFF. The variable domain in full, with the rest retrieved from reference TRBV5-1 and TRBJ1-1, is KAGVTQTPRYLIKTRGQQVTLSCSPISGHRSVSWYQQTPGQGLQFLFEYFSETQRNKGNFPGRFSGRQFSNSRSEMNVSTLELGDSALYLCASSLVGGRMNTEAFFGQGTRLTVV.

The chain links TRBV6-2 or TRBV6-3 to TRBJ2-1, with 11 bases matching TRBD2. After removal of 4 bases from V and 9 bases from J, the junction contained 11 bases not matched to a gene. Germline CDR1 and CDR2: MNHEY and SVGEGT. The CDR3 spans 16 residues. The CDR3 protein is CASSSFSGGGRREQFF. CDR3 nucleotides: TGTGCCAGCAGTTCCTTTAGCGGGGGGGGCCGCCGTGAGCAGTTCTTC.

The chain carries TRBV10-3 and TRBJ2-7; a possible D gene is TRBD1 (5 bases). Trimming cost V 3 bases and J 2 bases, with 14 bases left between them. CDR1 ENHRY and CDR2 SYGVKD come from the germline V gene. This CDR3 spans 15 amino acids. CDR3: CAISESAGITYEQYF. The CDR3 nucleotides are TGTGCCATCAGTGAATCGGCAGGGATTACCTACGAGCAGTACTTC.

This chain uses TRBV14 with TRBJ1-1; D call uncertain. Looked up from germline, CDR1 is SGHDN and CDR2 is FVKESK. The CDR3 length is 13 residues. Deletions cut 6 bases from V and 0 bases from J, with 8 bases between. CDR3 in amino acids: CASSRGLNTEAFF. The CDR3 region has the DNA TGTGCCAGCAGTCGTGGGCTGAACACTGAAGCTTTCTTT.